The clone carrying this T cell receptor (beta chain) has a handful of counts. Its matching antigen is unknown. One entry per CDR3 protein, called by TCRdb with MiXCR from the RT-PCR reads. The table shows approximately 200,000 distinct CDR3 sequences, with about an eighth occurring only once. The entry originates in a study of response to subunit inactivated influenza vaccine. General study findings and limits: Authors suggested each seasonal flu vaccination may recruit only limited numbers of new T cells.

V lost 0 bases to trimming and J lost 0 bases, with 7 bases between them. This CDR3 region has 15 residues. Germline assignment: CDR1 SGHRS and CDR2 YFSETQ. This sequence was found in a man in his fifties or sixties who received an inactivated influenza vaccine. The gene calls are TRBV5-1 and TRBJ1-3; D uncertain. Specimen: CD8+ T cells sorted from PBMCs, collected more than 4 days after vaccination. This chain's CDR3 is CASSLDGSSGNTIYF. The CDR3 DNA is TGCGCCAGCAGCTTGGACGGGAGCTCTGGAAACACCATATATTTT.